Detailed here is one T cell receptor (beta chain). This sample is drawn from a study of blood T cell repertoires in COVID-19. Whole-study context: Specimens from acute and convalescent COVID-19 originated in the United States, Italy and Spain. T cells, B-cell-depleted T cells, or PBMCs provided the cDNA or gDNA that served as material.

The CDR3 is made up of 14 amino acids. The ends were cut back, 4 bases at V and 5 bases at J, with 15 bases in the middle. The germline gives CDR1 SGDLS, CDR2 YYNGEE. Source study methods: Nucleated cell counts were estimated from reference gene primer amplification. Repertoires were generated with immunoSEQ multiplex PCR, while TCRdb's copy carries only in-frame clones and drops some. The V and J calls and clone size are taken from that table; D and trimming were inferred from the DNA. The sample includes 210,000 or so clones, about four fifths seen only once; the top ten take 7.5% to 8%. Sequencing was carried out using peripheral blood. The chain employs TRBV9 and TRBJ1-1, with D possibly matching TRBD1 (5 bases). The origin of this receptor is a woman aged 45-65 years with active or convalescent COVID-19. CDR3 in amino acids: CASSISQVGTEAFF. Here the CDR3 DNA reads TGTGCCAGCAGCATCTCACAGGTGGGGACTGAAGCTTTCTTT.